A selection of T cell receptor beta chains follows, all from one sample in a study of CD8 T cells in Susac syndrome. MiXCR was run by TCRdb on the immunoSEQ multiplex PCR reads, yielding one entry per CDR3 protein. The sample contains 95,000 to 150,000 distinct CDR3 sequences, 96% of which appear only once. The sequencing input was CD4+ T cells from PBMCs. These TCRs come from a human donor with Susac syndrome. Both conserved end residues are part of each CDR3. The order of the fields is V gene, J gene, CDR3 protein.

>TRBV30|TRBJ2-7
CAWGLQGGKQYF
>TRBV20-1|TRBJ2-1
CSARDSRFSNEQFF
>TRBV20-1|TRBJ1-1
CSARPGGNTEAFF
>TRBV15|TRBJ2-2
CATSQAPALNTGELFF
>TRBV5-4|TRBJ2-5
CASSPQGQRQETQYF
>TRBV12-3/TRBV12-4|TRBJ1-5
CASSRQELSNQPQHF
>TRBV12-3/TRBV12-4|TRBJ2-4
CASSLGSGRNIQYF
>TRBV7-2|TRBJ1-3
CASSLRDLRSGNTIYF
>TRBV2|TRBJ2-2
CASSDGTSGRTGELFF
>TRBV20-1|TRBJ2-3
CSAGRLFTDTQYF
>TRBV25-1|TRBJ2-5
CASSEPSYWGETQYF
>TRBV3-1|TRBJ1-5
CASSQESGVRPQHF
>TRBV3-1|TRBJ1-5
CASSQDLGGNQPQHF
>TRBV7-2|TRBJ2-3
CASSSQLTDTQYF
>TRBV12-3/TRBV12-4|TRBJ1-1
CASSRGSTEAFF
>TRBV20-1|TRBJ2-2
CSVGGPYTGELFF
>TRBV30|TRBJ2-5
CAWSGGGGAWAQYF
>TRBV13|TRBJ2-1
CASSLGYNGEQFF
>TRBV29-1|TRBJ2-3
CSVGGTSGADTQYF
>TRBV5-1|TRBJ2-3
CASSRTQNTDTQYF
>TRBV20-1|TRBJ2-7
CSATPDSTAGEQYF
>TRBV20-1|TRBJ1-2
CSATGLMGYTF
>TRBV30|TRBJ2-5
CAWKSGSETQYF
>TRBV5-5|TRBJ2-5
CASSLVTQDLETQYF
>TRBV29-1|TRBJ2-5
CSVGYTGSNQETQYF
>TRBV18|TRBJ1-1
CASSPDRLTTEAFF
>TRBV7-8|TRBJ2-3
CASSSGRTSGSLDTQYF
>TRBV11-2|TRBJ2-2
CASSLRLAGLGNTGELFF
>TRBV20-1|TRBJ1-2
CSARGLRGGGYTF
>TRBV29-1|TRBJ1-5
CSVMDNSNQPQHF
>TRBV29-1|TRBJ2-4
CSVEVSDIQYF
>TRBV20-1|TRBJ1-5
CSAVRTDSNQPQHF
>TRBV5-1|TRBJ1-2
CASSAGNGYTF
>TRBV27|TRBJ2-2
CASSLGRTSNTGELFF
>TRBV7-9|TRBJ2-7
CASSSQPGLATYEQYF
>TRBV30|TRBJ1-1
CAWRGETTEAFF
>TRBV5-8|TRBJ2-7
CASSSDRGLDEQYF
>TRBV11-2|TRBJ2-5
CASSRSGGGPETQYF
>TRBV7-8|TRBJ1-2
CASSLIQGPYGYTF
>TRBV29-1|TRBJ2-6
CSVEGPGANVLTF
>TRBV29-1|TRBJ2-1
CSVGQLGYNEQFF
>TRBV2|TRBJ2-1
CASTRSDGANEQFF
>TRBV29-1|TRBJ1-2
CSVEGYGYTF
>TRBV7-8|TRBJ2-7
CASSPSTGYSYEQYF
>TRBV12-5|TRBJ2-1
CASGLGLSGRVADEQFF
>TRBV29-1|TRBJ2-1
CSVVISVLVNEQFF